This T cell receptor beta chain was obtained from a study of control samples from healthy donors and cancer patients. V lost 5 bases and J 14 bases, leaving 25 bases between the germline ends. The CDR3 spans 15 residues. Germline assignment: CDR1 SGHTA and CDR2 FQGNSA. The protocol was immunoSEQ multiplex PCR, while the TCRdb copy is restricted to in-frame clones and leaves out a portion. Of over 85,000 clones listed, more than 80% are singletons. Specimen: blood. The chain carries TRBV7-2 and TRBJ2-1; D is perhaps TRBD2 (5 bases). The clonotype originates from a woman aged 25 to 39 in good health. This CDR3 is CASSTTPGSGVRKFF. The CDR3 coding sequence is TGTGCCAGCAGCACAACCCCGGGGTCGGGTGTAAGGAAGTTCTTC.